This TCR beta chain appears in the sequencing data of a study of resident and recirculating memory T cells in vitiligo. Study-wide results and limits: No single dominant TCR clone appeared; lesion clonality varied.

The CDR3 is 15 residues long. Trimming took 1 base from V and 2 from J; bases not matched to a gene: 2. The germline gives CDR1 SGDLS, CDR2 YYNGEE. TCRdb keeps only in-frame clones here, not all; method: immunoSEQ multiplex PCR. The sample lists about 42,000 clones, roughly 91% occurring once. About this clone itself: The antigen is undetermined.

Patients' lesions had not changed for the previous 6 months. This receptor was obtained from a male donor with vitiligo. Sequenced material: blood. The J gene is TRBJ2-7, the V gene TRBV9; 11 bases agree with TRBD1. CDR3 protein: CASSVRGQGAYEQYF. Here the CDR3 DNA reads TGTGCCAGCAGCGTACGGGGACAGGGGGCCTACGAGCAGTACTTC.